A selection of T cell receptor beta chains follows, all from one sample in a study of T cell changes during pregnancy in multiple sclerosis. Measured with immunoSEQ multiplex PCR; TCRdb has only the in-frame clones, and not every one. The data show about 75,000 clones, around 90% seen once. Source: peripheral blood, taken in the first trimester of pregnancy. These receptors were obtained from a female donor in good health, enrolled as a control in a pregnancy study. CDR3s include the opening cysteine and the closing phenylalanine or tryptophan. D genes are given only for firm matches. Size tells how often a clone was seen (once, few, many) or the class of an expanded clone, and some rows leave it out.

J gene: TRBJ2-3; V gene: TRBV14; clone size: .; D gene: .; CDR3 protein: CASSQDRAGPTDTQYF; CDR3 DNA: TGTGCCAGCAGCCAAGATAGGGCGGGACCCACAGATACGCAGTATTTT
J gene: TRBJ2-7; V gene: TRBV9; clone size: once; D gene: TRBD2; CDR3 protein: CASSARGGDEQYF; CDR3 DNA: TGTGCCAGCAGCGCCCGGGGGGGGGACGAGCAGTACTTC
J gene: TRBJ2-3; V gene: TRBV9; clone size: .; D gene: .; CDR3 protein: CASSVQGGTDTQYF; CDR3 DNA: TGTGCCAGCAGCGTACAGGGGGGAACAGATACGCAGTATTTT
J gene: TRBJ1-2; V gene: TRBV19; clone size: .; D gene: TRBD1; CDR3 protein: CASSLSGGAYYGYTF; CDR3 DNA: TGTGCCAGTAGTTTATCAGGGGGCGCTTACTATGGCTACACCTTC
J gene: TRBJ2-7; V gene: TRBV6-5; clone size: .; D gene: .; CDR3 protein: CASRPRSGIYEQYF; CDR3 DNA: TGTGCCAGCAGGCCAAGGTCAGGGATATACGAGCAGTACTTC
J gene: TRBJ1-1; V gene: TRBV5-1; clone size: .; D gene: .; CDR3 protein: CASSRLRDTNTEAFF; CDR3 DNA: TGCGCCAGCAGCCGTCTCCGGGACACGAACACTGAAGCTTTCTTT
J gene: TRBJ1-1; V gene: TRBV19; clone size: once; D gene: TRBD1; CDR3 protein: CASKRDSPTEAFF; CDR3 DNA: TGTGCCAGTAAGAGGGACAGCCCGACTGAAGCTTTCTTT
J gene: TRBJ2-7; V gene: TRBV28; clone size: .; D gene: .; CDR3 protein: CASSYPRDVDEQYF; CDR3 DNA: TGTGCCAGCAGTTACCCTCGGGATGTCGACGAGCAGTACTTC
J gene: TRBJ1-2; V gene: TRBV5-4; clone size: .; D gene: .; CDR3 protein: CASSLGGVGGANYGYTF; CDR3 DNA: TGTGCCAGCAGCTTGGGGGGCGTAGGGGGAGCTAACTATGGCTACACCTTC
J gene: TRBJ1-2; V gene: TRBV5-1; clone size: .; D gene: .; CDR3 protein: CASSLGTGANYGYTF; CDR3 DNA: TGCGCCAGCAGCTTGGGAACAGGCGCTAACTATGGCTACACCTTC
J gene: TRBJ1-2; V gene: TRBV11-2; clone size: .; D gene: TRBD1; CDR3 protein: CASSMRQGANYGYTF; CDR3 DNA: TGTGCCAGCAGCATGAGACAGGGCGCTAACTATGGCTACACCTTC
J gene: TRBJ2-7; V gene: TRBV28; clone size: .; D gene: .; CDR3 protein: CASRLGGSGYEQYF; CDR3 DNA: TGTGCCAGCAGGCTGGGGGGTTCGGGGTACGAGCAGTACTTC
J gene: TRBJ2-5; V gene: TRBV5-4; clone size: .; D gene: TRBD2; CDR3 protein: CASSPGGGKETQYF; CDR3 DNA: TGTGCCAGCAGCCCGGGAGGGGGTAAAGAGACCCAGTACTTC
J gene: TRBJ2-5; V gene: TRBV18; clone size: once; D gene: TRBD2; CDR3 protein: CASSPSGGKETQYF; CDR3 DNA: TGTGCCAGCTCACCAAGCGGGGGGAAAGAGACCCAGTACTTC
J gene: TRBJ2-7; V gene: TRBV12-5; clone size: few; D gene: .; CDR3 protein: CASGLGLGVADYEQYF; CDR3 DNA: TGTGCTAGTGGTTTGGGCCTCGGAGTAGCGGACTACGAGCAGTACTTC
J gene: TRBJ1-5; V gene: TRBV25-1; clone size: .; D gene: TRBD1; CDR3 protein: CASSGTGGYSQPQHF; CDR3 DNA: TGTGCCAGCAGTGGAACAGGGGGCTACAGTCAGCCCCAGCATTTT
J gene: TRBJ2-2; V gene: TRBV19; clone size: .; D gene: TRBD2; CDR3 protein: CASSSSGGHRTGELFF; CDR3 DNA: TGTGCCAGTAGTAGTAGCGGGGGGCACCGCACCGGGGAGCTGTTTTTT
J gene: TRBJ2-5; V gene: TRBV7-9; clone size: .; D gene: TRBD1; CDR3 protein: CASSQWDRGRGETQYF; CDR3 DNA: TGTGCCAGCAGCCAATGGGACAGGGGGCGAGGGGAGACCCAGTACTTC
J gene: TRBJ2-4; V gene: TRBV19; clone size: .; D gene: .; CDR3 protein: CASSMYRDWGKNIQYF; CDR3 DNA: TGTGCCAGTAGTATGTACAGGGATTGGGGCAAAAACATTCAGTACTTC
J gene: TRBJ2-3; V gene: TRBV30; clone size: once; D gene: .; CDR3 protein: CAWSATGRSDTQYF; CDR3 DNA: TGTGCCTGGAGTGCGACAGGGAGGTCAGATACGCAGTATTTT
J gene: TRBJ2-7; V gene: TRBV5-1; clone size: .; D gene: .; CDR3 protein: CASSLAGEGYEQYF; CDR3 DNA: TGCGCCAGCAGCTTGGCCGGAGAGGGCTACGAGCAGTACTTC
J gene: TRBJ2-5; V gene: TRBV5-8; clone size: .; D gene: .; CDR3 protein: CASSLGAVQETQYF; CDR3 DNA: TGTGCCAGCAGCTTGGGGGCAGTCCAAGAGACCCAGTACTTC
J gene: TRBJ1-6; V gene: TRBV5-1; clone size: .; D gene: TRBD1; CDR3 protein: CASSWGQGRNSPLHF; CDR3 DNA: TGCGCCAGCAGCTGGGGACAGGGACGAAATTCACCCCTCCACTTT
J gene: TRBJ2-1; V gene: TRBV7-9; clone size: .; D gene: .; CDR3 protein: CASSITGYSGDEQFF; CDR3 DNA: TGTGCCAGCAGCATCACAGGGTACTCAGGGGATGAGCAGTTCTTC
J gene: TRBJ1-3; V gene: TRBV7-9; clone size: .; D gene: TRBD1; CDR3 protein: CASSARTGAGNTIYF; CDR3 DNA: TGTGCCAGCAGCGCACGGACAGGGGCTGGAAACACCATATATTTT
J gene: TRBJ1-5; V gene: TRBV7-9; clone size: .; D gene: .; CDR3 protein: CASSYRDSNQPQHF; CDR3 DNA: TGTGCCAGCAGCTATAGAGATAGCAATCAGCCCCAGCATTTT
J gene: TRBJ2-7; V gene: TRBV7-9; clone size: .; D gene: .; CDR3 protein: CASSLVAGYEQYF; CDR3 DNA: TGTGCCAGCAGCTTAGTTGCCGGTTACGAGCAGTACTTC
J gene: TRBJ2-3; V gene: TRBV6-5; clone size: many; D gene: .; CDR3 protein: CASSAGDVDTQYF; CDR3 DNA: TGTGCCAGCAGTGCAGGGGACGTAGATACGCAGTATTTT
J gene: TRBJ2-7; V gene: TRBV2; clone size: .; D gene: TRBD1; CDR3 protein: CASRAGTVTYEQYF; CDR3 DNA: TGTGCCAGCAGGGCCGGGACAGTCACCTACGAGCAGTACTTC
J gene: TRBJ1-1; V gene: TRBV5-1; clone size: many; D gene: .; CDR3 protein: CASSPLGQRNTEAFF; CDR3 DNA: TGCGCCAGCAGCCCCCTCGGACAGAGGAACACTGAAGCTTTCTTT
J gene: TRBJ1-1; V gene: TRBV6-1; clone size: .; D gene: .; CDR3 protein: CASSGRKYTEAFF; CDR3 DNA: TGTGCCAGCAGTGGCAGAAAGTACACTGAAGCTTTCTTT
J gene: TRBJ1-2; V gene: TRBV6-5; clone size: .; D gene: .; CDR3 protein: CASSYSRKNGYTF; CDR3 DNA: TGTGCCAGCAGTTACTCGCGAAAAAATGGCTACACCTTC